Listed below are T cell receptor beta chains from one sample, sequenced in a study of blood T cells in healthy people across ages. MiXCR, run by TCRdb on the 5' RACE reads, gives a single entry per CDR3 protein. The sample contains about 1,800,000 distinct CDR3 sequences, roughly 27% of which appear only once. The specimen sequenced was blood. All receptors come from a woman in her twenties or thirties in good health. CDR3s include the opening cysteine and the closing phenylalanine or tryptophan. Clone size is not always given. Where it is, it says once, few, many or a class for expanded clones.

V: TRBV19; J: TRBJ2-1; size: .; CDR3: CASSTATTSGNYNEQFF
V: TRBV14; J: TRBJ2-3; size: .; CDR3: CASSTFVGDPTDTQYF
V: TRBV20-1; J: TRBJ2-1; size: many; CDR3: CSARAAHNEQFF
V: TRBV7-2; J: TRBJ2-3; size: few; CDR3: CASSLGPTGDTQYF
V: TRBV6-5; J: TRBJ1-2; size: many; CDR3: CASSYLDRLGYTF
V: TRBV20-1; J: TRBJ2-4; size: many; CDR3: CSAQPGVAKNIQYF
V: TRBV20-1; J: TRBJ2-3; size: .; CDR3: CSVKGRGSTDTRYF
V: TRBV19; J: TRBJ1-6; size: .; CDR3: CASSRREEGSPLHF
V: TRBV18; J: TRBJ2-7; size: many; CDR3: CASSPPLLAYEQYF
V: TRBV2; J: TRBJ2-2; size: few; CDR3: CASRDRGLDTGELFF
V: TRBV20-1; J: TRBJ1-1; size: .; CDR3: CSGGGTEAFF
V: TRBV6-5; J: TRBJ2-3; size: few; CDR3: CASSYSVGAGTDTQYF
V: TRBV5-1; J: TRBJ2-6; size: .; CDR3: CASSLRQGGSGANVLTF
V: TRBV7-2; J: TRBJ2-5; size: many; CDR3: CASSLAGRLETQYF
V: TRBV7-9; J: TRBJ2-5; size: few; CDR3: CASSLFGGTSYQETQYF
V: TRBV11-2; J: TRBJ2-7; size: .; CDR3: CASSLARLVENEQYF
V: TRBV7-2; J: TRBJ1-2; size: many; CDR3: CASSWPGQRYTNYGYTF
V: TRBV28; J: TRBJ2-4; size: few; CDR3: CASSLRLRGKAKNIQYF
V: TRBV18; J: TRBJ1-2; size: few; CDR3: CASSPNPPGQGAYGYTF
V: TRBV27; J: TRBJ1-6; size: .; CDR3: CASSPTRGNSPLHF
V: TRBV9; J: TRBJ2-3; size: few; CDR3: CASSRYGERDREGETQYF
V: TRBV2; J: TRBJ2-7; size: many; CDR3: CASSEAGDVEQYF
V: TRBV12-3/TRBV12-4; J: TRBJ1-4; size: .; CDR3: CASSLWGLDEKLFF
V: TRBV6-6; J: TRBJ2-7; size: many; CDR3: CASSYDSGTPYEQYF
V: TRBV11-2; J: TRBJ1-1; size: .; CDR3: CASSPTTWGITEAFF
V: TRBV6-5; J: TRBJ2-1; size: many; CDR3: CASSSGLAGVGFF
V: TRBV7-2; J: TRBJ2-3; size: .; CDR3: CASSSKRETDTQYF
V: TRBV7-2; J: TRBJ1-1; size: .; CDR3: CASSSTPSGATEAFF
V: TRBV6-5; J: TRBJ1-1; size: .; CDR3: CASSYFTDTEAFF
V: TRBV11-2; J: TRBJ2-6; size: .; CDR3: CASWRVSGANVLTF
V: TRBV3-1; J: TRBJ1-4; size: .; CDR3: CASSPLGTDAEKLFF
V: TRBV29-1; J: TRBJ2-2; size: .; CDR3: CSVVGRPNTGEQFF
V: TRBV10-2; J: TRBJ1-5; size: many; CDR3: CASSDRAVAQPQHF
V: TRBV7-2; J: TRBJ2-1; size: .; CDR3: CASSTTRDNEQFF
V: TRBV6-6; J: TRBJ2-1; size: .; CDR3: CASSGQKAGGYNEQFF
V: TRBV18; J: TRBJ1-6; size: once; CDR3: CASSPGPAYNSPLHF
V: TRBV7-2; J: TRBJ2-7; size: .; CDR3: CASSVDYHEQYF
V: TRBV5-6; J: TRBJ2-1; size: .; CDR3: CASSSSPGGVYNEQFF
V: TRBV12-3/TRBV12-4; J: TRBJ1-2; size: many; CDR3: CASSPIGQPAYTF
V: TRBV14; J: TRBJ2-1; size: .; CDR3: CAGSPTYNEQFF
V: TRBV7-2; J: TRBJ1-1; size: .; CDR3: CASSLQGTQNTEAFF
V: TRBV20-1; J: TRBJ2-2; size: .; CDR3: CSALREKRNTGELFF
V: TRBV7-6; J: TRBJ2-5; size: many; CDR3: CASSLTGLAPETQYF
V: TRBV5-1; J: TRBJ1-1; size: few; CDR3: CASRDGTGGSWTEAFF
V: TRBV12-3/TRBV12-4; J: TRBJ2-5; size: many; CDR3: CASSPPVGGGRETQYF
V: TRBV7-2; J: TRBJ2-3; size: few; CDR3: CASSFALAGGGTDTQYF
V: TRBV3-1; J: TRBJ1-2; size: .; CDR3: CASSLGGPLPGYTF
V: TRBV6-2/TRBV6-3; J: TRBJ2-3; size: .; CDR3: CASSYDLWRGPSTDTQYF
V: TRBV12-3/TRBV12-4; J: TRBJ2-2; size: .; CDR3: CASSPGQGRDGELFF
V: TRBV7-2; J: TRBJ1-4; size: .; CDR3: CASSLVGTATNEKLFF
V: TRBV6-2/TRBV6-3; J: TRBJ2-7; size: .; CDR3: CASSPFELDEQYF
V: TRBV9; J: TRBJ2-1; size: .; CDR3: CASSALGGVGEQFF
V: TRBV28; J: TRBJ1-2; size: few; CDR3: CASSPRGARSRGYTF
V: TRBV5-6; J: TRBJ2-1; size: few; CDR3: CASSLTPRNEQFF
V: TRBV28; J: TRBJ2-1; size: many; CDR3: CASRGTGRGNEQFF
V: TRBV7-2; J: TRBJ2-7; size: .; CDR3: CASSQQSPYEQYF
V: TRBV7-9; J: TRBJ1-2; size: .; CDR3: CASSRQYGGYGYTF
V: TRBV25-1; J: TRBJ1-5; size: .; CDR3: CASSEVQPFPSNQPQHF
V: TRBV7-8; J: TRBJ2-4; size: .; CDR3: CASSLGLALSLSNEQYF